These 15 T cell receptor beta chains were all obtained from the same sample, sequenced in a study of OX40 agonist ivuxolimab in advanced cancers. Using immunoSEQ multiplex PCR, the repertoire was profiled, and TCRdb retains in-frame clones only, with some absent. The table lists 99,000 or so clones, 93% of them singletons. Source: CD4+ or CD8+ T cells sorted from blood, taken in a trial of the OX40 agonist ivuxolimab. These receptors were obtained from an adult with an advanced solid tumor such as melanoma, head and neck, liver or kidney cancer.

The CDR3 spells CASSLVGNIQYF. The CDR3 nucleotides are TGTGCCAGCAGCTTGGTGGGAAACATTCAGTACTTC. The J gene is TRBJ2-4, the V gene TRBV5-6; no reliable D call. Trimming stripped 0 bases from V and 6 bases from J, with 4 bases between. This CDR3 is 12 amino acids long. Per germline, CDR1 SGHDT and CDR2 YYEEEE.

Remarks on this clone: A read error may produce the germline difference seen at one junction end. The chain employs TRBV18 and TRBJ1-1; possible D gene TRBD1, 5 bases. Germline CDR1 is KGHSH and CDR2 is LQKENI. The CDR3 covers 13 residues. For the CDR3, the DNA is TGTGCCAGCTCCCCACAGGCGAACACTGAAGCTTTCTTT. Translated: CASSPQANTEAFF.

V is TRBV5-1 and J is TRBJ2-1; the match to TRBD2 covers 10 bases. CDR1 SGHRS and CDR2 YFSETQ come from the germline V gene. CDR3 length: 15 amino acids. V was pared by 4 bases and J by 6 bases, with 7 bases of the junction left unmatched. The chain's CDR3 is CASSPGLAAFNEQFF. The CDR3 coding sequence is TGCGCCAGCAGCCCCGGACTAGCGGCTTTCAATGAGCAGTTCTTC.

The chain uses TRBV4-2 and TRBJ1-4; weak D call: TRBD1 (5 bases). The CDR3 extends over 14 amino acids. Germline V lookup: CDR1 LGHNA, CDR2 YNFKEQ. V was pared by 4 bases and J by 7 bases, with 13 bases between. The CDR3 here is CASSPQGGGEKLFF. The CDR3 bases are TGTGCCAGCAGCCCTCAGGGTGGTGGTGAAAAACTGTTTTTT.

The chain joins TRBV6-6 to TRBJ2-3; D assignment may be TRBD1 or TRBD2 (6 bases each). CDR1 MNHNY and CDR2 SVGAGI come from the germline V gene (reference sequence). This CDR3 has 16 amino acids. V lost 6 bases, J lost 2 bases, and 18 bases lay in between. The DNA for the CDR3 is TGTGCCAGCAGACCGACCTCGGGGGCCTCCACAGATACGCAGTATTTT. It encodes CASRPTSGASTDTQYF.

V is TRBV6-5 and J is TRBJ2-7, with D perhaps TRBD1 or TRBD2 (5 bases each). The CDR3 is 15 amino acids. V was clipped by 6 bases and J by 1 base, with 16 bases between them. The germline CDR1 and CDR2 sequences are MNHEY and SVGAGI. CDR3 region: CASSRDEGISYEQYF. DNA for the CDR3: TGTGCCAGCAGCCGCGACGAGGGGATTTCCTACGAGCAGTACTTC.

This clone has more than one count but fewer than ten. This chain links TRBV7-9 with TRBJ1-2; D is unresolved. The CDR3 consists of 15 residues. V gave up 1 base and J gave up 8 bases, with 17 bases separating them. The germline CDR1 and CDR2 sequences are SEHNR and FQNEAQ (reference sequence). The DNA for the CDR3 is TGTGCCAGCAGCTTAGAGCTCCTGGGAAGGAAAGGCTACACCTTC. Encoded protein: CASSLELLGRKGYTF.

The chain recombines TRBV9 with TRBJ1-3; D is perhaps TRBD1 (6 bases). Looked up from germline, CDR1 is SGDLS and CDR2 is YYNGEE. This CDR3 is built from 16 residues. V was clipped by 3 bases and J by 0 bases, with 13 bases between them. The CDR3 spells CASSGRGPLSGNTIYF. The CDR3, as DNA: TGTGCCAGCAGCGGCAGGGGACCCCTCTCTGGAAACACCATATATTTT.

This rearrangement joins TRBV2 to TRBJ2-3; D not certain. With 6 bases removed from V and 2 bases from J, the gap between germline ends came to 12 bases. Germline CDR1 and CDR2: SNHLY and FYNNEI. The CDR3 consists of 14 residues. CDR3 residues: CASRTRAFTDTQYF. CDR3 DNA sequence: TGTGCCAGCAGGACCCGAGCCTTCACAGATACGCAGTATTTT.

The chain uses TRBV7-3 and TRBJ2-3; D is uncertain. Germline assignment: CDR1 SGHTA and CDR2 FQGTGA. V was shortened by 2 bases and J by 1 base, with 10 bases between the two germline ends. CDR3 length: 15 residues. This CDR3 is CASSLGSGGTDTQYF. Here the CDR3 DNA reads TGTGCCAGCAGCTTAGGAAGTGGAGGCACAGATACGCAGTATTTT. Drawing the rest from reference TRBV7-3 and TRBJ2-3, the complete variable domain is GAGVSQTPSNKVTEKGKYVELRCDPISGHTALYWYRQSLGQGPEFLIYFQGTGAADDSGLPNDRFFAVRPEGSVSTLKIQRTERGDSAVYLCASSLGSGGTDTQYFGPGTRLTVL.

A single count supports this clone. The chain links TRBV9 to TRBJ2-1; D is unresolved. The V end lost 1 base, the J end lost 5 bases, and 10 bases lay between the germline ends. The germline V gene has CDR1 SGDLS and CDR2 YYNGEE. CDR3 length: 14 amino acids. Written as DNA, the CDR3 is TGTGCCAGCAGCGTATGGGGATCCCACAATGAGCAGTTCTTC. Amino acid sequence: CASSVWGSHNEQFF.

V gene TRBV28 combines with J gene TRBJ2-3; no clear D. Germline V gives CDR1 MDHEN, CDR2 SYDVKM. Trimming stripped 5 bases from V and 2 bases from J, with 5 bases between. This CDR3 has 12 amino acids. CDR3 amino acids: CASSTNTDTQYF. Here the CDR3 DNA reads TGTGCCAGCAGTACTAACACAGATACGCAGTATTTT. Drawing the rest from reference TRBV28 and TRBJ2-3, the complete variable domain is DVKVTQSSRYLVKRTGEKVFLECVQDMDHENMFWYRQDPGLGLRLIYFSYDVKMKEKGDIPEGYSVSREKKERFSLILESASTNQTSMYLCASSTNTDTQYFGPGTRLTVL.

The chain recombines TRBV4-1 with TRBJ1-5; the D gene is possibly TRBD1 (5 bases). CDR3 length: 16 amino acids. V was clipped by 6 bases and J by 0 bases, with 15 bases between them. Germline CDR1 MGHRA, CDR2 YSYEKL. This CDR3 is CASRPRQFDSNQPQHF. The DNA for the CDR3 is TGCGCCAGCAGACCCCGACAGTTCGATAGCAATCAGCCCCAGCATTTT.

This clone has only one observation. The CDR3 here is CAWSHPGGFAGGYTF. The CDR3, as DNA: TGTGCCTGGAGCCACCCGGGAGGGTTCGCGGGTGGCTACACCTTC. The rearrangement uses TRBV30 and TRBJ1-2; D ambiguous. The CDR3 has 15 amino acids. CDR1 GTSNPN and CDR2 SVGIG come from the germline V gene (reference sequence). V dropped 3 bases and J dropped 7 bases, with 21 bases sitting between them.

The chain combines TRBV9 with TRBJ2-3; D gene ambiguous. V lost 3 bases and J 0 bases, leaving 5 bases between the germline ends. The germline V gene encodes CDR1 SGDLS and CDR2 YYNGEE. This CDR3 has 13 residues. CDR3 in amino acids: CASSATSTDTQYF. The CDR3 coding sequence is TGTGCCAGCAGCGCGACTAGCACAGATACGCAGTATTTT. Combining the CDR3 with reference TRBV9 and TRBJ2-3 gives the whole variable domain DSGVTQTPKHLITATGQRVTLRCSPRSGDLSVYWYQQSLDQGLQFLIQYYNGEERAKGNILERFSAQQFPDLHSELNLSSLELGDSALYFCASSATSTDTQYFGPGTRLTVL.